This passage covers 8 T cell receptor beta chains from one sample sequenced in a study of blood T cell repertoires in COVID-19. Libraries were prepared by immunoSEQ multiplex PCR; TCRdb keeps only in-frame clonotypes and omits some of them. The repertoire holds about 46,000 clones, with around 87% as singletons. The sample comprised PBMCs or T cells enriched from blood (not recorded which). Source of these receptors: a woman in her forties or fifties who had recovered from COVID-19.

This clone appeared a single time. This chain links TRBV28 with TRBJ2-2; a weak D match, TRBD2 (6 bases). CDR1 is MDHEN, CDR2 SYDVKM, per germline. Trimming left V 7 bases short and J 4 bases short, with 13 bases between. The CDR3 spans 14 residues. CDR3 amino acids: CASTSRDFTGELFF. The CDR3 nucleotides read TGTGCCAGCACATCGCGGGATTTCACCGGGGAGCTGTTTTTT.

J is TRBJ1-1 and V is TRBV11-2, with 7 bases lining up with TRBD1. The CDR3 has 13 amino acids. Germline V gives CDR1 SGHAT, CDR2 FQNNGV. V lost 3 bases, J lost 3 bases, and 1 base stayed unmatched. In DNA form, the CDR3 reads TGTGCCAGCAGCTTTCAGGGGGACACTGAAGCTTTCTTT. It specifies CASSFQGDTEAFF.

The CDR3 nucleotides are TGTGCCAGTAGTATAGGCCAGGGCTATGGCTACACCTTC. Translating it yields CASSIGQGYGYTF. The chain joins TRBV19 to TRBJ1-2, with D tentatively TRBD1 (5 bases). This CDR3 has 13 residues. The V gene lost 1 base and the J gene lost 4 bases, with 7 bases spanning the gap. CDR1 is LNHDA and CDR2 is SQIVND in the germline V gene (reference sequence).

This rearrangement joins TRBV7-9 to TRBJ2-1, with D perhaps TRBD1 (6 bases). Trimming left V 5 bases short and J 0 bases short, with 11 bases between. This CDR3 has 15 residues. Germline lookup yields CDR1 SEHNR and CDR2 FQNEAQ (reference sequence). In DNA form, the CDR3 reads TGTGCCAGCAGCCCGAGGGGGAGCTCCTACAATGAGCAGTTCTTC. It is translated as CASSPRGSSYNEQFF.

V is TRBV7-2 and J is TRBJ2-1; tentatively, D is TRBD1 (6 bases). V was clipped by 1 base and J by 6 bases, with 10 bases between them. From germline, CDR1 is SGHTA and CDR2 FQGNSA. This CDR3 comprises 14 residues. The chain's CDR3 is CASSLGTAFNEQFF. CDR3 nucleotides: TGTGCCAGCAGCTTAGGGACAGCCTTCAATGAGCAGTTCTTC.

The chain recombines TRBV5-6 with TRBJ2-5; TRBD1 matches 8 bases. Germline loops: CDR1 SGHDT, CDR2 YYEEEE. There are 15 residues in the CDR3. V gave up 4 bases and J gave up 5 bases; unmatched junction bases: 10. The CDR3 DNA reads as TGTGCCAGCAGCGCCGGACAGGGAGCATGGGAGACCCAGTACTTC. Translation gives CASSAGQGAWETQYF.

This clone has a handful of counts. The chain recombines TRBV10-3 with TRBJ1-5; 9 nucleotides agree with TRBD1. J was trimmed by 4 bases and V by 6 bases; bases with no gene match: 1. The CDR3 runs to 13 residues. CDR1 and CDR2 from the germline V gene are ENHRY and SYGVKD. CDR3 region: CAISGQGNQPQHF. DNA for the CDR3: TGTGCCATCAGCGGACAGGGGAATCAGCCCCAGCATTTT.

The chain joins TRBV19 to TRBJ1-1; D unresolved. Trimming removed 6 bases from V and 6 bases from J, with 29 bases in between. This CDR3 contains 18 residues. The germline gives CDR1 LNHDA, CDR2 SQIVND (reference sequence). In DNA form, the CDR3 reads TGTGCCAGTAGCGAGGGTCAGTTACTGGGGTTGGTCGCCGCTGAAGCTTTCTTT. Translating it yields CASSEGQLLGLVAAEAFF. Looking up the rest from reference TRBV19 and TRBJ1-1 gives the full variable domain: DGGITQSPKYLFRKEGQNVTLSCEQNLNHDAMYWYRQDPGQGLRLIYYSQIVNDFQKGDIAEGYSVSREKKESFPLTVTSAQKNPTAFYLCASSEGQLLGLVAAEAFFGQGTRLTVV.